This entry lists 23 T cell receptor beta chains sequenced from one sample in a study of molecular identifiers for immune sequencing clone quantification. Each CDR3 protein gets one entry after TCRdb re-called the PCR reads with MiXCR. The sample records about 320,000 distinct CDR3 sequences, roughly 23% being singletons. The sample comprised naive CD8+ T cells from blood, with Jurkat cell RNA spiked in. Sample subset: FACS-sorted CD8+CD4-CCR7+CD45RA+ naive T cells. Receptors originate from a human donor in good health. Some libraries in this study had Jurkat cell RNA spiked in.

This clonotype was counted at least ten times. The chain joins TRBV7-9 to TRBJ1-1; tentative D call: TRBD1 (5 bases). The germline gives CDR1 SEHNR, CDR2 FQNEAQ (reference sequence). The CDR3 is made up of 15 amino acids. The V end lost 1 base, the J end lost 2 bases, and 11 bases lay between the germline ends. This chain's CDR3 is CASSLDGAGNTEAFF. The CDR3 coding sequence is TGTGCCAGCAGCTTAGACGGGGCAGGAAACACTGAAGCTTTCTTT.

This clonotype was counted between two and nine times. V and J are TRBV7-9 and TRBJ1-1; D might be TRBD1 (5 bases). In germline, CDR1 is SEHNR, CDR2 FQNEAQ (reference sequence). The CDR3 is 14 residues long. The V gene lost 2 bases and the J gene lost 10 bases, with 17 bases spanning the gap. Here the CDR3 reads CASSLRDTLRGAFF. DNA for the CDR3: TGTGCCAGCAGCTTACGTGACACTCTAAGGGGAGCTTTCTTT.

This clonotype was counted ten times or more. V and J are TRBV7-9 and TRBJ1-4; D may be TRBD1 (5 bases). Germline loops: CDR1 SEHNR, CDR2 FQNEAQ (reference sequence). Trimming cost V 5 bases and J 10 bases, with 17 bases left between them. The CDR3 runs 14 residues. The CDR3 coding sequence is TGTGCCAGCAGCCGGGGACCGGAGATCGGAAAACTGTTTTTT. Its translation: CASSRGPEIGKLFF.

In this sample, this clonotype turned up many times. The rearrangement uses TRBV9 and TRBJ1-5; tentative D call: TRBD1 (6 bases). The CDR3 consists of 24 residues. The V end was cut by 7 bases, the J end by 0 bases, with 41 bases between. CDR1 is SGDLS, CDR2 YYNGEE, per germline. The CDR3 nucleotides are TGTGCCAGCCCGATACCCAGCAGCGTAGATGGGGAGAGGGGGATCCCTATTAGCAATCAGCCCCAGCATTTT. This encodes CASPIPSSVDGERGIPISNQPQHF.

On this clonotype: A much larger clone sits a single nucleotide away, making a read error possible. The V gene is TRBV2, the J gene TRBJ2-4, with D maybe TRBD2 (6 bases). V lost 7 bases and J lost 8, with 21 bases in between. The germline CDR1 and CDR2 sequences are SNHLY and FYNNEI. The CDR3 sequence is 15 residues long. CDR3 sequence reads: CASNGGEVGEDIQYF. CDR3 sequence (DNA): TGTGCCAGCAACGGAGGGGAGGTAGGGGAGGACATTCAGTACTTC.

The table lists this clonotype with many counts. The chain recombines TRBV6-5 with TRBJ1-1; D remains unclear. Germline CDR1 MNHEY, CDR2 SVGAGI. CDR3 length: 17 amino acids. V was clipped by 5 bases and J by 5 bases, with 24 bases between them. This chain's CDR3 is CASSTPATDRSRTEAFF. The CDR3, as DNA: TGTGCCAGCAGTACCCCAGCGACGGACCGCAGTAGGACTGAAGCTTTCTTT.

Worth noting for this clonotype: A read error is possible here, since a much larger clone lies one base away. This chain links TRBV9 with TRBJ1-1, with 7 bases identical to TRBD1. Germline V gives CDR1 SGDLS, CDR2 YYNGEE. After removal of 3 bases from V and 0 bases from J, the junction contained 14 bases not matched to a gene. This CDR3 has 18 residues. CDR3 sequence: CASSALRTGEIMNTEAFF. In DNA, the CDR3 is TGTGCCAGCAGCGCGCTGAGAACAGGGGAAATCATGAACACTGAAGCTTTCTTT.

There are a few counts of this clonotype. The V and J genes are TRBV19 and TRBJ1-1; maybe TRBD1 (6 bases). V was clipped by 3 bases and J by 2 bases, with 16 bases between them. CDR1 LNHDA and CDR2 SQIVND come from the germline V gene (reference sequence). CDR3 length: 16 residues. The CDR3 spells CASSILSGTLNTEAFF. The CDR3 DNA follows: TGTGCCAGTAGTATTCTTTCCGGGACACTAAACACTGAAGCTTTCTTT.

There are a few counts of this clonotype. This chain connects TRBV11-2 to TRBJ1-1; no definite D call. The germline CDR1 and CDR2 sequences are SGHAT and FQNNGV. Deletions cut 5 bases from V and 7 bases from J, with 17 bases between. This CDR3 has 14 amino acids. The CDR3 region is CASSPIPYVSEAFF. CDR3 DNA sequence: TGTGCCAGCAGCCCCATACCTTACGTTAGTGAAGCTTTCTTT. Full variable domain (remainder filled in from reference TRBV11-2 and TRBJ1-1): EAGVAQSPRYKIIEKRQSVAFWCNPISGHATLYWYQQILGQGPKLLIQFQNNGVVDDSQLPKDRFSAERLKGVDSTLKIQPAKLEDSAVYLCASSPIPYVSEAFFGQGTRLTVV.

The chain employs TRBV19 and TRBJ1-2; D is ambiguous. The CDR3 contains 14 residues. The germline V gene encodes CDR1 LNHDA and CDR2 SQIVND (reference sequence). V was cut by 0 bases and J by 0 bases, with 5 bases left in between. The CDR3 spells CASSIEVSNYGYTF. The CDR3 DNA reads TGTGCCAGTAGTATAGAAGTCTCTAACTATGGCTACACCTTC. The variable domain in full, completed from reference TRBV19 and TRBJ1-2, reads DGGITQSPKYLFRKEGQNVTLSCEQNLNHDAMYWYRQDPGQGLRLIYYSQIVNDFQKGDIAEGYSVSREKKESFPLTVTSAQKNPTAFYLCASSIEVSNYGYTFGSGTRLTVV.

Worth noting for this clonotype: A much larger clone differs from this one at a single base, so this may be a read error. CDR3 bases: TGTGCCAGCAGCTTACAGGGAAGCTCCTACAATGGGCAGTTCTTC. This encodes CASSLQGSSYNGQFF. The chain combines TRBV7-2 with TRBJ2-1; possible D gene TRBD1, 5 bases. CDR1 and CDR2 (germline): SGHTA, FQGNSA. The length of the CDR3 is 15 residues.

This clonotype showed up just once. A clone one base away is much larger, so this may be a read error. No conserved phenylalanine or tryptophan is present at the end of the CDR3, so a read error is the likely explanation. The CDR3 nucleotides read TGTGCCAGCAGTCTTGGACTAGCAGACGCAGATACGCAGTATTCT. It codes for CASSLGLADADTQYS. This chain joins TRBV6-5 and TRBJ2-3; 8 bases map to TRBD2. CDR1 and CDR2 (germline): MNHEY, SVGAGI. The CDR3 has 15 amino acids. The junction had 8 bases not matched to a gene; V was cut back by 5 bases and J by 4 bases.

There are many counts of this clonotype. The rearrangement links TRBV24-1 to TRBJ1-2, with D tentatively TRBD1 (5 bases). The V and J ends lost 7 bases and 7 bases respectively, with 42 bases between them. This CDR3 is 22 amino acids long. CDR1 is KGHDR and CDR2 is SFDVKD in the germline V gene. This CDR3 reads CATRPPVCPSDTRSLGEGGYTF. CDR3 in DNA: TGTGCCACCAGACCCCCGGTTTGCCCCAGTGACACACGGAGCTTGGGGGAAGGTGGCTACACCTTC.

This clonotype was recorded at least ten times. The V gene is TRBV7-3, the J gene TRBJ2-5; weak D call: TRBD2 (5 bases). This CDR3 contains 13 residues. Germline V gene sequence: CDR1 SGHTA, CDR2 FQGTGA. V shed 6 bases and J shed 3 bases, with 11 bases lying between them. The CDR3 region has the DNA TGTGCCAGCAGTCTCGACGGGGAAGAGACCCAGTACTTC. The encoded protein is CASSLDGEETQYF.

Remarks on this clonotype: A much more abundant neighbour one base away suggests this may be a read error. In this CDR3 the conserved last residue, phenylalanine or tryptophan, is missing, so a read error is likely. The rearrangement joins TRBV7-6 to TRBJ2-2, with 8 nucleotides matching TRBD1. The CDR3 is made up of 15 amino acids. The ends lost 3 bases at V and 1 base at J; junction bases unmatched: 1. From germline, CDR1 is SGHVS and CDR2 FNYEAQ. The CDR3 region has the DNA TGTGCCAGCAGCTTCGGGACAGGGAACACCGGGGAGCTGTTTCTT. It specifies CASSFGTGNTGELFL.

About this clonotype itself: A much larger clone lies one base from this, so it may be a read error. The gene calls are TRBV5-6 and TRBJ2-7, with 7 bases fitting TRBD2. This CDR3 has 16 amino acids. Germline V gene sequence: CDR1 SGHDT, CDR2 YYEEEE. CDR3 sequence reads: CANSFGFAGASYEQYF. The CDR3 region has the DNA TGTGCCAACAGCTTTGGTTTCGCGGGAGCTTCCTACGAGCAGTACTTC.

This clonotype was observed at least ten times. V gene TRBV6-5 combines with J gene TRBJ2-6; no firm D call. Germline assignment: CDR1 MNHEY and CDR2 SVGAGI. The CDR3 covers 12 residues. Trimming took 6 bases from V and 3 from J, leaving 3 bases between them. In DNA form, the CDR3 reads TGTGCCAGCAGGGTTGGGGCCAACGTCCTGACTTTC. It translates to CASRVGANVLTF.

This clonotype has at least ten counts. The chain joins TRBV20-1 to TRBJ2-3, with 9 bases lining up with TRBD2. The CDR3 consists of 14 residues. Germline V CDR1 and CDR2: DFQATT, SNEGSKA (reference sequence). V shed 6 bases and J 1 base; nucleotides not matched to a gene: 5. The CDR3 sequence: CSANSGSGTDTQYF. DNA of the CDR3: TGCAGTGCCAATAGCGGGAGCGGCACAGATACGCAGTATTTT.

This clonotype has only a few counts. V is TRBV3-2 and J is TRBJ1-5; TRBD1 is the table's D call and was not checked against the DNA. TRBV3-2 is an annotated pseudogene. The CDR3 length is 14 residues. The CDR3 DNA is TGTGCCAGCACCCGAACCGGGACATATGAGCCCCAGCATTTT. This translates into CASTRTGTYEPQHF.

With regard to this clonotype: A read error may explain this, as a much larger clone is one base away. The chain couples TRBV27 to TRBJ2-2; D might be TRBD2 (5 bases). Germline V gene sequence: CDR1 MNHEY, CDR2 SMNVEV (reference sequence). Trimming removed 3 bases at V and 3 bases at J, with 8 bases between. The CDR3 extends over 14 amino acids. This chain's CDR3 is CASSLGDDTGELFF. CDR3 DNA: TGTGCCAGCAGTTTGGGAGATGACACCGGGGAGCTGTTTTTT.

This clonotype showed up many times. The chain carries TRBV11-2 and TRBJ1-1; no definite D call. With 1 base removed from V and 7 bases from J, the gap between germline ends came to 10 bases. CDR1 SGHAT and CDR2 FQNNGV come from the germline V gene. The CDR3 is made up of 13 amino acids. CDR3 nucleotides: TGTGCCAGCAGCTTAGTCGGAGGACTTGAAGCTTTCTTT. It is translated as CASSLVGGLEAFF.

Turning to this clonotype: A read error may explain this, as a much larger clone is one base away. The conserved final phenylalanine or tryptophan is absent from the CDR3, which likely points to a read error. The V and J genes are TRBV4-3 and TRBJ1-6; 8 nucleotides line up with TRBD1. This CDR3 comprises 14 residues. After removal of 1 base from V and 10 bases from J, the junction contained 3 bases not matched to a gene. Germline loops: CDR1 LGHNA, CDR2 YSLEER. The CDR3 sequence is CASSQGRGRSPLHS. CDR3 DNA: TGCGCCAGCAGCCAAGGCAGGGGGCGGTCACCCCTCCACTCT.

Notes on this clonotype: This sequence may be a read error, since a much larger clone differs from it by one base. The rearrangement links TRBV12-3 or TRBV12-4 to TRBJ1-1; no reliable D call. CDR3 size: 12 residues. The CDR3 DNA follows: TGTACCAGCAGTATCGTAGGCGCCGAAGCTTTCTTT. It translates to CTSSIVGAEAFF.